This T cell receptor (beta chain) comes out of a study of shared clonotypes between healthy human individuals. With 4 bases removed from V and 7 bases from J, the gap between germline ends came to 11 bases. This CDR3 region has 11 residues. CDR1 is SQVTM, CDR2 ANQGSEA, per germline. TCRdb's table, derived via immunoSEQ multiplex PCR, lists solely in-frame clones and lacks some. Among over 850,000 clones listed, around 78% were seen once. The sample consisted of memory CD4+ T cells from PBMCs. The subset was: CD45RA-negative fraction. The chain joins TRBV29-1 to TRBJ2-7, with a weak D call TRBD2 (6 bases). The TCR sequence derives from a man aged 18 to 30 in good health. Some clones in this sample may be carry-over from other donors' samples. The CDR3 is CSVAGGVEQYF. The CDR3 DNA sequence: TGCAGCGTTGCAGGCGGGGTGGAGCAGTACTTC.